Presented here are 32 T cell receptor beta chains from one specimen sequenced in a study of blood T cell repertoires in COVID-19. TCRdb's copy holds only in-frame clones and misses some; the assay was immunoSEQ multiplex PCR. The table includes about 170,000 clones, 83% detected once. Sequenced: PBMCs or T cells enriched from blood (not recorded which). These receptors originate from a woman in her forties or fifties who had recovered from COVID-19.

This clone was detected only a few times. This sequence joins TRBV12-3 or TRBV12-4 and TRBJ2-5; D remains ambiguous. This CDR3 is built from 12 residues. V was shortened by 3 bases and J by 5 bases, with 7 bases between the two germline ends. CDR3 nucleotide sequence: TGTGCCAGCAGTTTCAACAGTGAGACCCAGTACTTC. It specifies CASSFNSETQYF.

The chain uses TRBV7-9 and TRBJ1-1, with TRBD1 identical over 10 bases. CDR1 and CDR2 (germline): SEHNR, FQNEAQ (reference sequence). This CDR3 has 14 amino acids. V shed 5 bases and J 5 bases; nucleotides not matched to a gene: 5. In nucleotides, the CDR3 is TGTGCCAGCAGCCACGGACAGGGGGGGACTGAAGCTTTCTTT. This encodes CASSHGQGGTEAFF.

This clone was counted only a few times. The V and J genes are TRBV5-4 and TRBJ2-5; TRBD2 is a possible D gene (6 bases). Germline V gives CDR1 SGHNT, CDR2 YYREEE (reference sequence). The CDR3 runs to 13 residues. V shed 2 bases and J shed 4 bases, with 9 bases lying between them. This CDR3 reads CASSLFGGETQYF. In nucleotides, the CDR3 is TGTGCCAGCAGCTTATTCGGGGGAGAGACCCAGTACTTC.

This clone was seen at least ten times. The CDR3 DNA is TGTGCCAGCAGCTTTCGGACTCAACCGAACACCGGGGAGCTGTTTTTT. It translates to CASSFRTQPNTGELFF. The rearrangement links TRBV21-1 to TRBJ2-2; no DNA check was done on the table's D call, TRBD2. TRBV21-1 is termed a pseudogene. The CDR3 has 16 residues.

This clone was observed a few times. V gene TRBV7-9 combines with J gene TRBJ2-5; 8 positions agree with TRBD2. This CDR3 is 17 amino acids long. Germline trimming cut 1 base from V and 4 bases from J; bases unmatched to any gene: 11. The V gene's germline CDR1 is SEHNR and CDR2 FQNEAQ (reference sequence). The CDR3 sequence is CASSLDARRGGRETQYF. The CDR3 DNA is TGTGCCAGCAGCTTAGATGCGCGCCGGGGGGGCAGAGAGACCCAGTACTTC. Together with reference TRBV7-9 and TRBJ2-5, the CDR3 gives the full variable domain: DTGVSQNPRHKITKRGQNVTFRCDPISEHNRLYWYRQTLGQGPEFLTYFQNEAQLEKSRLLSDRFSAERPKGSFSTLEIQRTEQGDSAMYLCASSLDARRGGRETQYFGPGTRLLVL.

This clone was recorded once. The CDR3 nucleotides read TGTGCCAGCAGCTCCTCCGGGACAGTCTATGGCTACACCTTC. It encodes CASSSSGTVYGYTF. This chain joins TRBV6-5 and TRBJ1-2, with 7 nucleotides matching TRBD1. V dropped 6 bases and J dropped 4; count of bases not matched to a gene: 8. The CDR3 runs to 14 residues. Germline V gene lookup returns CDR1 MNHEY and CDR2 SVGAGI.

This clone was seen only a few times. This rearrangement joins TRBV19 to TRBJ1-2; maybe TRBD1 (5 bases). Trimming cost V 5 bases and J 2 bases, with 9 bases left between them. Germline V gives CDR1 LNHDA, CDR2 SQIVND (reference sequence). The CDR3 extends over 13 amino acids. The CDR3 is CASSVGLNYGYTF. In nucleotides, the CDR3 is TGTGCCAGTAGTGTGGGACTCAACTATGGCTACACCTTC.

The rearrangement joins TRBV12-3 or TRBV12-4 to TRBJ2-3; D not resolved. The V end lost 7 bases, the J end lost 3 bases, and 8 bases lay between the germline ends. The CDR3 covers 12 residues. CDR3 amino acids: CASTHGTDTQYF. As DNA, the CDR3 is TGTGCCAGCACCCACGGGACAGATACGCAGTATTTT.

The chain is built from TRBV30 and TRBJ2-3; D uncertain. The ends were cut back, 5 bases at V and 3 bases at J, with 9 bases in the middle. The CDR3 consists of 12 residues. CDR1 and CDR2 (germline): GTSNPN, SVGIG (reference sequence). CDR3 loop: CAWCAGTDTQYF. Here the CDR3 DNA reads TGTGCCTGGTGCGCCGGGACAGATACGCAGTATTTT.

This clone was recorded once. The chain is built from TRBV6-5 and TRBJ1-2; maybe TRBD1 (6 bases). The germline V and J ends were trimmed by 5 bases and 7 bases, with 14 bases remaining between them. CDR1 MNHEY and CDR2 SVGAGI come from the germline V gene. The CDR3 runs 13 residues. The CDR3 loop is CASSPRGVPGYTF. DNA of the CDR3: TGTGCCAGCAGTCCCAGGGGCGTCCCTGGCTACACCTTC.

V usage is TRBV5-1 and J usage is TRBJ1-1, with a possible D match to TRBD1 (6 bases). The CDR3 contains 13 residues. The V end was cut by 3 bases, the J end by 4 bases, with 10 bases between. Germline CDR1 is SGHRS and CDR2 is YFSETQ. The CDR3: CASSSEGVTEAFF. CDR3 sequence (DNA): TGCGCCAGCAGCTCCGAGGGGGTCACTGAAGCTTTCTTT.

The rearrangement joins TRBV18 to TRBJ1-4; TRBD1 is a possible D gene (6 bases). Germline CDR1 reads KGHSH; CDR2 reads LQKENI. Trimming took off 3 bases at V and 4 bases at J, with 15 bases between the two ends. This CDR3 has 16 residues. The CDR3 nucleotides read TGTGCCAGCTCACCCTCCAGGGGTGGGGATAATGAAAAACTGTTTTTT. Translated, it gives CASSPSRGGDNEKLFF.

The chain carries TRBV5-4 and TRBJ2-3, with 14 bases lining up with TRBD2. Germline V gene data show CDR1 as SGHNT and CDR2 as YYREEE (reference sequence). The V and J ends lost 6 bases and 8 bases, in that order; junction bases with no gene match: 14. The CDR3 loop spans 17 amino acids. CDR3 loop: CASTLGGLAGVLGTQYF. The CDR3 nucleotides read TGTGCCAGCACCCTTGGGGGACTAGCGGGGGTCCTAGGTACGCAGTATTTT.

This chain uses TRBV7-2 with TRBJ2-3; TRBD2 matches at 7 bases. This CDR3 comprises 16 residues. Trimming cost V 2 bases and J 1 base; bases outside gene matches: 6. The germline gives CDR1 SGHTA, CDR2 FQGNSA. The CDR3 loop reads CASSLRGAGGTDTQYF. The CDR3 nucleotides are TGTGCCAGCAGCTTAAGAGGGGCGGGGGGCACAGATACGCAGTATTTT.

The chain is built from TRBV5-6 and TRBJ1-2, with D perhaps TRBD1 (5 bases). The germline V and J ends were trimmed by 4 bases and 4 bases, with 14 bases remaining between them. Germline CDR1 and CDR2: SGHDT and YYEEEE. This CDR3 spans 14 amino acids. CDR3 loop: CASSPSDGGYGYTF. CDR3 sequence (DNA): TGTGCCAGCAGCCCATCCGACGGGGGCTATGGCTACACCTTC.

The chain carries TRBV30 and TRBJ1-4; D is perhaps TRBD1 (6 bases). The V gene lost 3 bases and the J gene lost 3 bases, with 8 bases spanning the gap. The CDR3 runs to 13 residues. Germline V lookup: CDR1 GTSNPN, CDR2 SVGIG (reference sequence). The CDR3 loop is CAWSGQPNEKLFF. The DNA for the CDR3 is TGTGCCTGGAGCGGACAGCCTAATGAAAAACTGTTTTTT.

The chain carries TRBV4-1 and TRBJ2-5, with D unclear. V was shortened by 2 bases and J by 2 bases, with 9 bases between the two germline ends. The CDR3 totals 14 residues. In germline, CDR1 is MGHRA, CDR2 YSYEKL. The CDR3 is CASSQQTRQETQYF. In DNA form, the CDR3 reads TGCGCCAGCAGCCAACAAACGCGGCAAGAGACCCAGTACTTC.

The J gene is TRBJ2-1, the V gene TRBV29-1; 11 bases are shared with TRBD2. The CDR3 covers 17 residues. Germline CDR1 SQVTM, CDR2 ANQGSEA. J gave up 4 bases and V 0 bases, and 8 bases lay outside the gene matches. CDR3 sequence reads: CSVEDPSGGLLYNEQFF. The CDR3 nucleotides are TGCAGCGTTGAAGATCCTAGCGGGGGGCTCCTATACAATGAGCAGTTCTTC.

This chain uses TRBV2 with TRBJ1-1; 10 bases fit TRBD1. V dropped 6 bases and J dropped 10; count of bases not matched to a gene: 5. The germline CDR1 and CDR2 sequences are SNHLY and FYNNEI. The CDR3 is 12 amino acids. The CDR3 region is CASRGQGWTAFF. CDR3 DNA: TGTGCCAGCAGGGGACAGGGGTGGACAGCTTTCTTT. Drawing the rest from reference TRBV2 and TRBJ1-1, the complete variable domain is EPEVTQTPSHQVTQMGQEVILRCVPISNHLYFYWYRQILGQKVEFLVSFYNNEISEKSEIFDDQFSVERPDGSNFTLKIRSTKLEDSAMYFCASRGQGWTAFFGQGTRLTVV.

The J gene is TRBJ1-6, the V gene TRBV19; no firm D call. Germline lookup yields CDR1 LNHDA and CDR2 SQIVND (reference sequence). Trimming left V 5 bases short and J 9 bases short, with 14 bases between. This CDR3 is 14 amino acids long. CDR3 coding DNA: TGTGCCAGTAGTGGGTCAGGCGCTTTTTCACCCCTCCACTTT. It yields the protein CASSGSGAFSPLHF.

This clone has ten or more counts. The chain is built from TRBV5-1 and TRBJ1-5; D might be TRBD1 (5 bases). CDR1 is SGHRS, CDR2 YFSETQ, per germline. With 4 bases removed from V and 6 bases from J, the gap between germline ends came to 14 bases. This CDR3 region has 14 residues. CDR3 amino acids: CASSQDGGSQPQHF. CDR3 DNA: TGCGCCAGCAGCCAGGACGGGGGTTCTCAGCCCCAGCATTTT.

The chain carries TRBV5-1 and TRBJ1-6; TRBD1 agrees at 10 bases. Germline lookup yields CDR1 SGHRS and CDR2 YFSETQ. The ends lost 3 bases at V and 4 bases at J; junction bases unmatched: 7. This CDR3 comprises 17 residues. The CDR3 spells CASSSGQGVPYNSPLHF. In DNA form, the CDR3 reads TGCGCCAGCAGCTCCGGACAGGGGGTCCCATATAATTCACCCCTCCACTTT.

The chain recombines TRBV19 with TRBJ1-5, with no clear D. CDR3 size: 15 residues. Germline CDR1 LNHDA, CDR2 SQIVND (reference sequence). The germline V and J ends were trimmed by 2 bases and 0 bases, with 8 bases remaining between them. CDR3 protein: CASSISRYSNQPQHF. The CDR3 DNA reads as TGTGCCAGTAGTATATCCAGATATAGCAATCAGCCCCAGCATTTT.

The DNA of the CDR3 is TGTGCCAGCAGCTTGATGGGGGGGCAGCAGCCCCAGCATTTT. Amino acid sequence: CASSLMGGQQPQHF. This chain joins TRBV5-4 and TRBJ1-5, with D possibly being TRBD1 (6 bases). The CDR3 is 14 amino acids. CDR1 SGHNT and CDR2 YYREEE come from the germline V gene (reference sequence). Trimming removed 1 base at V and 7 bases at J, with 12 bases between.

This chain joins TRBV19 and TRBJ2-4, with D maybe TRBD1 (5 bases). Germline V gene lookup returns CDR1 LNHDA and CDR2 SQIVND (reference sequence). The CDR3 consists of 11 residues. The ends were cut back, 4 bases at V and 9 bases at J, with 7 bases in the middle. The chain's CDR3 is CASSTGIIQYF. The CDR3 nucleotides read TGTGCCAGTAGTACAGGGATCATTCAGTACTTC.

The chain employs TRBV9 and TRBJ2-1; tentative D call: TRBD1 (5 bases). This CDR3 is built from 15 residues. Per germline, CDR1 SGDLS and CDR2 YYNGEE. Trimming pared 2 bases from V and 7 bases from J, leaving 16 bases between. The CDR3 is CASSVYQGSGNEQFF. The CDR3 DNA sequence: TGTGCCAGCAGCGTTTATCAGGGATCAGGGAATGAGCAGTTCTTC.

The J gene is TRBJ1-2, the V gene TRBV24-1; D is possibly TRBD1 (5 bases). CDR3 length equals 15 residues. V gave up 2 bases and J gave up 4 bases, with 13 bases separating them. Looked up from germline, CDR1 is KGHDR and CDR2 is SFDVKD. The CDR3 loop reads CATSDSGPGRYGYTF. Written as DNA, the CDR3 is TGTGCCACCAGTGATTCAGGGCCTGGACGCTATGGCTACACCTTC.

Written as DNA, the CDR3 is TGTGCCAGCAGCCAAGGTAGAAACACAGATACGCAGTATTTT. This translates into CASSQGRNTDTQYF. The chain joins TRBV14 to TRBJ2-3; D call uncertain. The CDR3 loop spans 14 amino acids. Trimming took 1 base from V and 2 from J, leaving 7 bases between them. Germline CDR1 reads SGHDN; CDR2 reads FVKESK.

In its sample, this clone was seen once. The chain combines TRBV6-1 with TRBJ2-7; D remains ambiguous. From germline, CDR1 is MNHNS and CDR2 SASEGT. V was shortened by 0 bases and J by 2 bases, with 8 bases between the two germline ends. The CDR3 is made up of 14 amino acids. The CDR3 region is CASSEAGLAYEQYV. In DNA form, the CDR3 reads TGTGCCAGCAGTGAAGCTGGCCTAGCCTACGAGCAGTACGTC.

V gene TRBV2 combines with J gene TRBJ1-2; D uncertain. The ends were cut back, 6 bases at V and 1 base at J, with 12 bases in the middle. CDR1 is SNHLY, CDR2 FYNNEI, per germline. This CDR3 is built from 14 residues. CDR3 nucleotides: TGTGCCAGCAGGGCAGACGGAGGTAACTATGGCTACACCTTC. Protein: CASRADGGNYGYTF.

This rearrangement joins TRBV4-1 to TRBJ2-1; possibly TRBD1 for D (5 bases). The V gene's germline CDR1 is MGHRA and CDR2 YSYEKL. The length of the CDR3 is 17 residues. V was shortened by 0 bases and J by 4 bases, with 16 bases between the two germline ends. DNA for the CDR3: TGCGCCAGCAGCCAAGAAGAAGGGGCTGGGTATTACAATGAGCAGTTCTTC. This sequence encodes CASSQEEGAGYYNEQFF.

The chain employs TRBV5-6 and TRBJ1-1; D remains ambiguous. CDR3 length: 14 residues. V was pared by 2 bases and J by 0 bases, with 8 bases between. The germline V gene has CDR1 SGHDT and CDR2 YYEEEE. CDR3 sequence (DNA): TGTGCCAGCAGCTTTCTGGGCCTGAACACTGAAGCTTTCTTT. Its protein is CASSFLGLNTEAFF.